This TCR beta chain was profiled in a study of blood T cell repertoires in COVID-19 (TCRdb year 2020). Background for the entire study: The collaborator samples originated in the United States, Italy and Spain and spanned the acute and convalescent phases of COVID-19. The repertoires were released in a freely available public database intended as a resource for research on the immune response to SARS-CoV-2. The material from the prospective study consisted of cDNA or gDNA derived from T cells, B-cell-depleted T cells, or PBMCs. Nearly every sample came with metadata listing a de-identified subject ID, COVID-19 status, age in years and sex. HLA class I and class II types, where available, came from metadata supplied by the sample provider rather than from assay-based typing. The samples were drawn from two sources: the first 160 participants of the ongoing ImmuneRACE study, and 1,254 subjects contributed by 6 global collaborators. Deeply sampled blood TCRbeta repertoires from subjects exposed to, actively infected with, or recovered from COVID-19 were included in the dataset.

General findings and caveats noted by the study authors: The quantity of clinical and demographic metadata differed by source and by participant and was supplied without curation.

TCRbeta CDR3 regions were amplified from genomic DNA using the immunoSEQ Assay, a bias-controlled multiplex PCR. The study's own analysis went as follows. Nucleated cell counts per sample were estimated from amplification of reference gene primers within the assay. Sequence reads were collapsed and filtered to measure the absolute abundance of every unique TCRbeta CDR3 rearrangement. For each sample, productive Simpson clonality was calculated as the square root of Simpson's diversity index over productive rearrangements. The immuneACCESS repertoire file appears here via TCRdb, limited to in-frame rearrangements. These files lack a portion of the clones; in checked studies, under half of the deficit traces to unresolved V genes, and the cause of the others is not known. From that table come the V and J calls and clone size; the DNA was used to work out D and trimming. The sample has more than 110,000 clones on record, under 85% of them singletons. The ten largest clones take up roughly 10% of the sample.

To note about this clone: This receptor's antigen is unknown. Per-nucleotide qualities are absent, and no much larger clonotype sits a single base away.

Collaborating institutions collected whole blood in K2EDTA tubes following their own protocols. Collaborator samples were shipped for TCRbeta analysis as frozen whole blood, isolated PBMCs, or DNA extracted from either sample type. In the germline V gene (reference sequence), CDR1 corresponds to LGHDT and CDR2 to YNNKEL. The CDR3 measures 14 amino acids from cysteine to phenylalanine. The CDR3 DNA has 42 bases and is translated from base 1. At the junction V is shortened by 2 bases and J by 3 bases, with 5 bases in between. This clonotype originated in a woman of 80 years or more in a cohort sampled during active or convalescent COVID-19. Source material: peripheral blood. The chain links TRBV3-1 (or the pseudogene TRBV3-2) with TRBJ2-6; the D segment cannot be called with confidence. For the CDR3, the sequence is CASSQRSGANVLTF. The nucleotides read TGTGCCAGCAGCCAAAGGAGTGGGGCCAACGTCCTGACTTTC.